Below are 2 T cell receptor beta chains sequenced from a single sample in a study of control samples from healthy donors and cancer patients. The protocol was immunoSEQ multiplex PCR, while the TCRdb copy is restricted to in-frame clones and leaves out a portion. The table includes under 200,000 clones, over 85% detected once. The sequenced sample was blood. The origin of the receptors is an older woman in good health.

The V and J genes are TRBV27 and TRBJ1-2, with D possibly matching TRBD1 (6 bases). V gave up 4 bases and J gave up 5 bases, with 14 bases separating them. This CDR3 comprises 14 residues. Germline CDR1 MNHEY, CDR2 SMNVEV (reference sequence). The CDR3 protein is CASSSGEEVYGYTF. CDR3 in DNA: TGTGCCAGCAGTTCAGGGGAAGAGGTGTATGGCTACACCTTC.

V gene TRBV20-1 combines with J gene TRBJ2-3, with 8 positions matching TRBD1. From germline, CDR1 is DFQATT and CDR2 SNEGSKA (reference sequence). The CDR3 is 15 residues long. V trimming: 3 bases; J trimming: 4 bases; junction bases outside the gene matches: 9. CDR3 protein: CSASKGQVKADTQYF. CDR3 nucleotide sequence: TGCAGTGCTAGTAAGGGACAGGTAAAGGCAGATACGCAGTATTTT.